Sequencing of this TCR beta chain was carried out in a study of spatial heterogeneity in lung cancer. Study outcomes and limitations: Among tumor T cells, estimated coverage was roughly 7% for alpha chains and roughly 14% for beta chains. The number of expanded tumor alpha and beta chains correlated with mutation number.

This sample's time point: sample taken at primary tumor resection. Without sorting, whole RNA was sequenced from tumor, nontumor lung or frozen PBMC. Every molecule of TCR cDNA had its own unique molecular identifier. TCRdb reprocessed the 5' RACE reads via MiXCR and lists one record per CDR3 protein. This table has about 10,000 distinct CDR3 sequences, 12% appearing once. Within the sample, this clonotype is medium-sized. Its specificity is unknown. This beta chain came through as a stray read in a library set up for alpha chains, and its size says little. CDR1 and CDR2 from the germline V gene are KGHDR and SFDVKD. The CDR3 is made up of 16 amino acids. Trimming at V came to 3 bases and at J to 3 bases, leaving 3 bases not matched to a gene.

The chain is built from TRBV24-1 and TRBJ2-1; 11 bases map to TRBD2. This sample comprised lung tumor tissue, obtained at surgery. The TCR was taken from a male donor with early-stage non-small cell lung cancer. For the CDR3, the DNA is TGTGCCACCAGTGATGTGGGACTAGCGGACTACAATGAGCAGTTCTTC. This gives the protein CATSDVGLADYNEQFF.